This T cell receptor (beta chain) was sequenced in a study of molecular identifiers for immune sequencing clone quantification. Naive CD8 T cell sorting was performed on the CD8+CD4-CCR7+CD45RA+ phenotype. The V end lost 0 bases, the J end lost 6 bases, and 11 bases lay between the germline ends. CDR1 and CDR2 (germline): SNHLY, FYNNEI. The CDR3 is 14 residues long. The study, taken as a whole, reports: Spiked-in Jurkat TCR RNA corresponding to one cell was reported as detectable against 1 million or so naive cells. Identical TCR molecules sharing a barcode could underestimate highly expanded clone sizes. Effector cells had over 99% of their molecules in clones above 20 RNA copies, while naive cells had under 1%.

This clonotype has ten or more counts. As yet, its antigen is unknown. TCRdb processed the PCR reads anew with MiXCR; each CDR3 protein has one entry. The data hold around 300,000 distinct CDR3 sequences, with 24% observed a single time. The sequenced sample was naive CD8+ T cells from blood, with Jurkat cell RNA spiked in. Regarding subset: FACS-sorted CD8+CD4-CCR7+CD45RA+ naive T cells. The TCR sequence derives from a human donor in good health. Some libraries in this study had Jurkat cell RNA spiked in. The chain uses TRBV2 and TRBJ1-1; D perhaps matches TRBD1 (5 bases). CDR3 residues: CASSEALGEPEAFF. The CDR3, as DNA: TGTGCCAGCAGTGAAGCGCTGGGGGAACCTGAAGCTTTCTTT.